The next 15 T cell receptor beta chains were all read from a single sample in a study of human T cells and chemical hapten exposure. Time point described: patch test 1, 2 weeks after DPC sensitization. As to treatment: therapeutic diphenylcyclopropenone sensitization with weekly scalp DPC. Via MiXCR, TCRdb re-called the RACE reads, giving one row per CDR3 protein. The sample records around 120,000 distinct CDR3 sequences, approximately 14% being singletons. The starting material was whole blood, obtained in connection with sensitization to the hapten diphenylcyclopropenone (DPC). The receptors were gathered from a young man with alopecia areata. Some clones in this sample may be carry-over from other donors' samples.

This clonotype was seen only a few times. The chain carries TRBV11-1 and TRBJ2-1; 9 bases match TRBD2. Germline CDR1 is SGHAT and CDR2 is FQDESV (reference sequence). The CDR3 has 14 amino acids. V lost 5 bases and J lost 8; bases outside the gene matches: 7. The CDR3 sequence is CASSPGTSLYEQFF. CDR3 in DNA: TGTGCCAGCAGCCCCGGGACTAGCCTCTATGAGCAGTTCTTC.

The V and J genes are TRBV7-3 and TRBJ1-1, with D tentatively TRBD1 (5 bases). This CDR3 has 15 residues. Trimming removed 4 bases at V and 3 bases at J, with 15 bases between. CDR1 and CDR2 (germline): SGHTA, FQGTGA. The DNA for the CDR3 is TGTGCCAGCAGCTCAGGCCCGGGGGTTTACACTGAAGCTTTCTTT. Encoded protein: CASSSGPGVYTEAFF.

The gene calls are TRBV12-3 or TRBV12-4 and TRBJ1-5, with D perhaps TRBD1 (6 bases). The CDR3 runs to 14 residues. The ends were cut back, 4 bases at V and 6 bases at J, with 13 bases in the middle. The CDR3 DNA sequence: TGTGCCAGCAGTTACAGGGCTCCCACTCAGCCCCAGCATTTT. It translates to CASSYRAPTQPQHF.

The chain uses TRBV6-4 and TRBJ1-2, with D perhaps matching TRBD1 (5 bases). This CDR3 is 16 amino acids long. Between the trimmed V and J ends, which lost 6 bases and 6 bases, there was a span of 23 bases. Germline V gives CDR1 MRHNA, CDR2 SNTAGT. Here the CDR3 reads CASSRKRDSYKNGYTF. Written as DNA, the CDR3 is TGTGCCAGCAGCCGGAAGCGGGACTCCTACAAAAATGGCTACACCTTC.

There are a few counts of this clonotype. The rearrangement links TRBV6-2 or TRBV6-3 to TRBJ1-2, with no clear D. Trimming took off 4 bases at V and 4 bases at J, with 22 bases between the two ends. Germline V gene data show CDR1 as MNHEY and CDR2 as SVGEGT. The CDR3 has 17 residues. CDR3 bases: TGTGCCAGCAGTTTCCCGGGATCCGGCCCGGAGAGCTATGGCTACACCTTC. Encoded protein: CASSFPGSGPESYGYTF.

A few counts support this clonotype. CDR3 nucleotide sequence: TGTGCCAGCAGCGAACAGGGGTACTATGGCTACACCTTC. This encodes CASSEQGYYGYTF. The V gene is TRBV7-9, the J gene TRBJ1-2, with 7 bases aligning to TRBD1. The V gene's germline CDR1 is SEHNR and CDR2 FQNEAQ (reference sequence). CDR3 size: 13 residues. V shed 5 bases and J 3 bases; nucleotides not matched to a gene: 3.

The J gene is TRBJ2-1, the V gene TRBV29-1; weak D call: TRBD2 (6 bases). The CDR3 consists of 17 residues. V lost 7 bases, J lost 0 bases, and 22 bases lay in between. Germline V CDR1 and CDR2: SQVTM, ANQGSEA. The CDR3 region is CSAGLTRGVPSYNEQFF. Here the CDR3 DNA reads TGCAGCGCCGGCTTAACCCGCGGGGTTCCCTCCTACAATGAGCAGTTCTTC.

The chain couples TRBV9 to TRBJ2-3, with D possibly being TRBD1 (7 bases). V lost 2 bases and J 4 bases, leaving 14 bases between the germline ends. The CDR3 sequence is 15 residues long. Germline V gene data show CDR1 as SGDLS and CDR2 as YYNGEE. This CDR3 reads CASSVSGRGADTQYF. CDR3 coding DNA: TGTGCCAGCAGCGTTTCGGGCAGGGGGGCAGATACGCAGTATTTT.

The CDR3: CASTEVGWNQPQHF. The CDR3 DNA sequence: TGTGCCAGCACTGAGGTCGGTTGGAATCAGCCCCAGCATTTT. The chain employs TRBV6-1 and TRBJ1-5; D ambiguous. Between the trimmed V and J ends, which lost 7 bases and 4 bases, there was a span of 14 bases. CDR3 length equals 14 residues. CDR1 is MNHNS and CDR2 is SASEGT in the germline V gene.

This clonotype was recorded at least ten times. This rearrangement joins TRBV21-1 to TRBJ2-5; the table's D call, TRBD1, has no DNA check behind it. TRBV21-1 is shown as a pseudogene. The CDR3 is made up of 14 amino acids. The CDR3 reads CANPGREFGETQYF. In DNA, the CDR3 is TGTGCCAACCCCGGAAGGGAATTCGGAGAGACCCAGTACTTC.

In this sample, this clonotype turned up a few times. This chain links TRBV6-2 or TRBV6-3 with TRBJ2-2; 9 positions agree with TRBD1. J was trimmed by 5 bases and V by 7 bases; bases with no gene match: 17. This CDR3 has 18 residues. The V gene's germline CDR1 is MNHEY and CDR2 SVGEGT. The CDR3 protein is CASKGWRLGQGRTGELFF. Written as DNA, the CDR3 is TGTGCCAGCAAAGGTTGGCGTCTGGGACAGGGACGTACCGGGGAGCTGTTTTTT.

The genes are TRBV5-4 and TRBJ2-7; D is possibly TRBD2 (6 bases). The germline CDR1 and CDR2 sequences are SGHNT and YYREEE (reference sequence). The CDR3 runs to 14 residues. Trimming took 3 bases from V and 3 from J, leaving 13 bases between them. The CDR3 here is CASSSRPGSYEQYV. The CDR3 nucleotides are TGTGCCAGCAGCTCAAGGCCCGGGAGCTACGAGCAGTACGTC.

This clonotype showed up just a few times. The chain links TRBV12-5 to TRBJ2-3; D uncertain. Germline CDR1 reads LGHNT; CDR2 reads FRNRAP. The CDR3 consists of 14 residues. Trimming took 3 bases from V and 0 from J, leaving 7 bases between them. The CDR3 loop reads CASGFKDSTDTQYF. The DNA for the CDR3 is TGTGCTAGTGGTTTTAAGGATAGCACAGATACGCAGTATTTT.

This clonotype was observed a few times. This rearrangement joins TRBV7-9 to TRBJ1-2, with no clear D. CDR3 size: 16 residues. Germline V gene data show CDR1 as SEHNR and CDR2 as FQNEAQ (reference sequence). V was trimmed by 4 bases and J by 0 bases, leaving 15 bases between them. CDR3 bases: TGTGCCAGCAGCTATACCGAGGACGGTCCTAACTATGGCTACACCTTC. As protein: CASSYTEDGPNYGYTF.

This clonotype showed up just a few times. The chain recombines TRBV6-1 with TRBJ2-1, with D possibly being TRBD2 (6 bases). V gave up 4 bases and J gave up 2 bases, with 12 bases separating them. Germline CDR1 and CDR2: MNHNS and SASEGT. The CDR3 length is 15 residues. The CDR3 DNA is TGTGCCAGCAGTGGGGGACTGGGTACCTACAATGAGCAGTTCTTC. Encoded protein: CASSGGLGTYNEQFF.